This T cell receptor beta chain was sequenced during a study of blood T cell repertoires in COVID-19. Study overall: Acute and convalescent COVID-19 specimens originated in the United States, Italy and Spain.

Residents of 20 to 25 US areas, aged roughly 18 to 89 years, made up the participants. Clones were sequenced by immunoSEQ multiplex PCR, and TCRdb holds only the in-frame ones, with some missing. The sample carries nearly 250,000 clones, around 89% recorded once. Germline CDR1 reads SNHLY; CDR2 reads FYNNEI. J lost 11 bases, V lost 4 bases, and 9 bases had no gene match. There are 15 residues in the CDR3. Sequencing was carried out using PBMCs or T cells enriched from blood (not recorded which). The TCR comes from a man aged 45-65 years who had been exposed to COVID-19. The V and J genes are TRBV2 and TRBJ1-6, with TRBD1 matching 9 bases. CDR3 protein: CASSAYTGGATPLHF. The CDR3, as DNA: TGTGCCAGCAGTGCTTATACAGGGGGCGCTACACCCCTCCACTTT. The whole variable domain, remainder taken from reference TRBV2 and TRBJ1-6, is EPEVTQTPSHQVTQMGQEVILRCVPISNHLYFYWYRQILGQKVEFLVSFYNNEISEKSEIFDDQFSVERPDGSNFTLKIRSTKLEDSAMYFCASSAYTGGATPLHFGNGTRLTVT.